This T cell receptor (beta chain) emerged from a study of cytomegalovirus exposure and HLA in healthy donors. Comments on this clone: What it recognizes is unknown.

The PCR used 60 Vbeta and 13 Jbeta primers. Clones were sequenced by immunoSEQ multiplex PCR, and TCRdb holds only the in-frame ones, with some missing. The repertoire includes 140,000 to 150,000 clones, 65% to 85% of them detected once, and roughly 3.8% sits in the top ten. Points from the study as a whole: There was a cluster of highly shared sequence variants that was likely a sequencing artifact. As confirmed in vitro, a few CMV-associated chains were specific for CMV antigens. CMV serostatus alone was available as immune exposure information.

V was pared by 3 bases and J by 2 bases, with 5 bases of the junction left unmatched. The CDR3 loop spans 16 amino acids. CDR1 KGHSH and CDR2 LQKENI come from the germline V gene. The sample was PBMCs. The receptor's source is a male donor in good health and CMV-seronegative. V is TRBV18 and J is TRBJ2-3; TRBD2 agrees at 10 bases. The CDR3 coding sequence is TGTGCCAGCTCACCTACTAGCGGGGTGAACACAGATACGCAGTATTTT. Amino acids: CASSPTSGVNTDTQYF.